This TCR beta chain derives from a study of follicular helper T cells after annual influenza vaccination. On the study more broadly: After each seasonal flu vaccination, blood came on days 0, 7 and 28. Some donors were sampled over the 2013-2014, 2014-2015 and 2015-2016 vaccinations.

This clone appeared a single time. Its antigen remains unknown. Study-wide results and limits: Undersampling of larger non-cTfh compartments could not be excluded.

Time point noted: 2014-2015 season, pre-vaccination. Adults received seasonal inactivated influenza vaccine, with sorted blood CD4 subsets sequenced before and after. Only in-frame clones appear in the TCRdb table, and some are missing; sequencing was by immunoSEQ multiplex PCR. The sample holds 10,000 to 15,000 clones, roughly three quarters seen once. With 3 bases clipped from V and 7 bases from J, the junction kept 14 bases outside the gene matches. The CDR3 runs 18 residues. Germline V gives CDR1 MNHEY, CDR2 SMNVEV (reference sequence). This chain connects TRBV27 to TRBJ2-5, with 13 positions matching TRBD2. This sequence originates from an adult who received the influenza vaccine. Here the sequenced sample was CXCR5- memory CD4+ T cells sorted from blood, taken on the day of influenza vaccination. In DNA form, the CDR3 reads TGTGCCAGCAGTTTGGGATTTCAAACTAGCGGGGGGGCGGGGACCCAGTACTTC. Translated: CASSLGFQTSGGAGTQYF.